Listed here is a single TCR beta chain. One end of the junction fails to match germline, which may point to a read error. The data originate from a study of shared clonotypes between healthy human individuals. Sequenced by immunoSEQ multiplex PCR; TCRdb stores in-frame clones only, minus some. The sample shows around 1 million clones, more than 75% of them seen only once. CDR3 length: 14 amino acids. The V gene's germline CDR1 is SEHNR and CDR2 FQNEAQ (reference sequence). The clonotype was recovered from a man aged 18 to 29 in good health. The rearrangement links TRBV7-9 to TRBJ2-1; no clear D gene. The sequenced sample was memory CD4+ T cells sorted from blood. Specified subset: CD45RA-negative fraction. DNA of the CDR3: TGTGCCAGCAGCTCCCATGTCTCCTTCAATGAGCAGTTCTTC. Protein: CASSSHVSFNEQFF. The whole variable domain, remainder taken from reference TRBV7-9 and TRBJ2-1, is DTGVSQNPRHKITKRGQNVTFRCDPISEHNRLYWYRQTLGQGPEFLTYFQNEAQLEKSRLLSDRFSAERPKGSFSTLEIQRTEQGDSAMYLCASSSHVSFNEQFFGPGTRLTVL.